The next 30 T cell receptor beta chains were all read from a single sample in a study of persistence of HIV-infected CD4 T cells. The libraries were made with immunoSEQ version 4 in survey mode. Clones were sequenced by immunoSEQ multiplex PCR, and TCRdb holds only the in-frame ones, with some missing. The repertoire has about 45,000 clones, approximately 93% of them found once; the top ten carry approximately 1.8%. Cells were stimulated nonspecifically with anti-CD3/anti-CD28 magnetic beads. CD4+ T cells upregulating both CD40 ligand and CD69 were sorted as responding cells. These TCRs' antigens remain unknown. Specimen: CD4+ T cells sorted from PBMCs after approximately 19-hour stimulation, collected from a patient who received antiretroviral therapy. The receptors derive from an adult man with HIV who was CMV-seropositive.

This clone was seen a handful of times. The V call is TRBV6-1, the J call TRBJ1-6, with a possible D match to TRBD1 (6 bases). The V end was cut by 5 bases, the J end by 0 bases, with 11 bases between. The germline V gene has CDR1 MNHNS and CDR2 SASEGT. CDR3 length: 16 residues. DNA for the CDR3: TGTGCCAGCAGTAAAGACAGGAGCTCCTATAATTCACCCCTCCACTTT. Protein: CASSKDRSSYNSPLHF.

This chain uses TRBV7-2 with TRBJ2-7; D is perhaps TRBD1 (6 bases). Germline V CDR1 and CDR2: SGHTA, FQGNSA. V lost 1 base and J lost 0, with 7 bases in between. The CDR3 is made up of 14 amino acids. Here the CDR3 DNA reads TGTGCCAGCAGCTTAGTAGGGGGCTCCTACGAGCAGTACTTC. It yields the protein CASSLVGGSYEQYF.

This chain links TRBV4-2 with TRBJ2-7; perhaps TRBD2 as D (6 bases). Germline CDR1 is LGHNA and CDR2 is YNFKEQ. This CDR3 has 17 amino acids. Between the trimmed V and J ends, which lost 0 bases and 3 bases, there was a span of 18 bases. The CDR3 spells CASSQDFVAMGGYEQYF. The CDR3 DNA reads TGTGCCAGCAGCCAAGATTTCGTTGCGATGGGGGGCTACGAGCAGTACTTC.

The V call is TRBV12-3 or TRBV12-4, the J call TRBJ1-4; 8 bases are shared with TRBD1. This CDR3 is 12 amino acids long. J was trimmed by 10 bases and V by 7 bases; bases with no gene match: 5. This chain's CDR3 is CASTLGQAKLFF. CDR3 sequence (DNA): TGTGCCAGCACCCTGGGACAGGCAAAACTGTTTTTT.

The chain recombines TRBV12-3 or TRBV12-4 with TRBJ1-6, with D hard to call. Trimming left V 10 bases short and J 4 bases short, with 11 bases between. The CDR3 totals 13 residues. The CDR3 nucleotides read TGTGCCACCGCTTTTGGTTATAATTCACCCCTCCACTTT. It yields the protein CATAFGYNSPLHF.

Turning to this clone: The junction does not match germline at one end; this may be a read error. The chain recombines TRBV28 with TRBJ1-1, with 7 bases identical to TRBD1. This CDR3 is built from 14 residues. Germline CDR1 reads MDHEN; CDR2 reads SYDVKM. CDR3 nucleotides: TGTGCCAGCACGACCTCGGACAGGAACGCTGAAGCTTTCTTT. Its protein is CASTTSDRNAEAFF.

J is TRBJ1-4 and V is TRBV6-6, with no clear D. V was clipped by 2 bases and J by 8 bases, with 6 bases between them. Germline V gene sequence: CDR1 MNHNY, CDR2 SVGAGI (reference sequence). This CDR3 spans 12 amino acids. For the CDR3, the DNA is TGTGCCAGCAGTTACGAGGGCGAAAAACTGTTTTTT. This gives the protein CASSYEGEKLFF.

The table lists this clone with a count of one. The V call is TRBV2, the J call TRBJ2-7, with D possibly being TRBD2 (6 bases). Trimming pared 5 bases from V and 9 bases from J, leaving 17 bases between. CDR3 size: 13 residues. The germline gives CDR1 SNHLY, CDR2 FYNNEI. The CDR3 bases are TGTGCCAGCAGTCAAGACCTACGGGGAGGGCAGTACTTC. Protein: CASSQDLRGGQYF. The entire variable domain, with the rest obtained from reference TRBV2 and TRBJ2-7, is as follows: EPEVTQTPSHQVTQMGQEVILRCVPISNHLYFYWYRQILGQKVEFLVSFYNNEISEKSEIFDDQFSVERPDGSNFTLKIRSTKLEDSAMYFCASSQDLRGGQYFGPGTRLTVT.

A few counts support this clone. V usage is TRBV28 and J usage is TRBJ1-6; D is perhaps TRBD1 (6 bases). Trimming shortened V by 5 bases and J by 14 bases, and 16 bases separated the two germline ends. Germline values: CDR1 MDHEN, CDR2 SYDVKM. The CDR3 loop spans 13 amino acids. DNA of the CDR3: TGTGCCAGCAGTGCCACGGACAGAAAAGCCCTCCACTTT. Translated, it gives CASSATDRKALHF.

V and J are TRBV27 and TRBJ2-1; 12 bases map to TRBD1. CDR1 is MNHEY, CDR2 SMNVEV, per germline (reference sequence). The CDR3 covers 21 residues. The J segment lost 4 bases and the V segment lost 7 bases, leaving 23 bases of the junction unmatched. The CDR3 spells CASNPGTGGLLAGDLYNEQFF. The DNA for the CDR3 is TGTGCCAGCAACCCCGGGACAGGGGGCCTTTTAGCGGGGGACCTTTACAATGAGCAGTTCTTC.

The chain is built from TRBV27 and TRBJ1-1; 7 nucleotides line up with TRBD1. The germline gives CDR1 MNHEY, CDR2 SMNVEV (reference sequence). Germline trimming cut 6 bases from V and 2 bases from J; bases unmatched to any gene: 9. The CDR3 length is 15 residues. This CDR3 reads CASSPIQGINTEAFF. The CDR3 DNA reads as TGTGCCAGCAGCCCGATACAGGGGATAAACACTGAAGCTTTCTTT.

V usage is TRBV7-8 and J usage is TRBJ2-7; no firm D call. CDR1 and CDR2 (germline): SGHVS, FQNEAQ. The CDR3 covers 17 residues. V lost 1 base to trimming and J lost 0 bases, with 16 bases between them. This CDR3 is CASSLERIRRASYEQYF. DNA of the CDR3: TGTGCCAGCAGCTTAGAACGGATCAGAAGAGCCTCCTACGAGCAGTACTTC.

This sequence joins TRBV6-5 and TRBJ1-1; D not resolved. Trimming removed 7 bases at V and 0 bases at J, with 6 bases between. Germline CDR1 MNHEY, CDR2 SVGAGI. The CDR3 has 12 amino acids. Here the CDR3 DNA reads TGTGCCAGCATTAGACTGAACACTGAAGCTTTCTTT. As protein: CASIRLNTEAFF.

This sequence joins TRBV19 and TRBJ2-7; TRBD2 is a possible D gene (5 bases). V was shortened by 4 bases and J by 2 bases, with 12 bases between the two germline ends. There are 14 residues in the CDR3. Germline V gene data show CDR1 as LNHDA and CDR2 as SQIVND (reference sequence). In nucleotides, the CDR3 is TGTGCCAGTAGTAACAAGGAGGCGGCCTACGAGCAGTACTTC. It encodes CASSNKEAAYEQYF.

This chain joins TRBV7-9 and TRBJ2-7; the D gene is possibly TRBD2 (6 bases). V gave up 3 bases and J gave up 5 bases, with 11 bases separating them. The CDR3 runs 13 residues. CDR1 is SEHNR and CDR2 is FQNEAQ in the germline V gene (reference sequence). CDR3 protein: CASSFGGSHEQYF. CDR3 DNA: TGTGCCAGCAGCTTTGGGGGGTCCCACGAGCAGTACTTC.

The rearrangement uses TRBV7-9 and TRBJ2-7; TRBD1 is a possible D gene (6 bases). The CDR3 extends over 14 amino acids. The V end lost 4 bases, the J end lost 0 bases, and 10 bases lay between the germline ends. The germline V gene has CDR1 SEHNR and CDR2 FQNEAQ (reference sequence). The CDR3 sequence: CASSSQGHSYEQYF. In DNA, the CDR3 is TGTGCCAGCAGCTCACAGGGTCACTCCTACGAGCAGTACTTC.

The chain carries TRBV19 and TRBJ2-6, with D perhaps TRBD1 (5 bases). This CDR3 spans 20 amino acids. The germline gives CDR1 LNHDA, CDR2 SQIVND (reference sequence). Between the trimmed V and J ends, which lost 5 bases and 0 bases, there was a span of 23 bases. CDR3 protein: CASSAAYRSPFSSGANVLTF. The CDR3 region has the DNA TGTGCCAGTAGTGCCGCCTACAGGTCACCTTTTTCCTCTGGGGCCAACGTCCTGACTTTC.

This clone was seen only a few times. The chain uses TRBV14 and TRBJ2-7; D gene unclear. The CDR3 covers 13 residues. Germline V gene data show CDR1 as SGHDN and CDR2 as FVKESK. V lost 5 bases to trimming and J lost 6 bases, with 14 bases between them. The CDR3 here is CASSSRVLAEQYF. The CDR3 nucleotides read TGTGCCAGCAGCTCAAGAGTACTCGCCGAGCAGTACTTC.

This chain uses TRBV27 with TRBJ1-2; the match to TRBD1 covers 7 bases. The CDR3 totals 14 residues. Germline lookup yields CDR1 MNHEY and CDR2 SMNVEV (reference sequence). The V gene end was trimmed by 6 bases and the J gene end by 7 bases; junction bases not matched to a gene: 11. CDR3 sequence (DNA): TGTGCCAGCAGCCCCCGGGTAGGGGGCGGTGGCTACACCTTC. It encodes CASSPRVGGGGYTF.

This clone appeared once. This chain links TRBV6-6 with TRBJ2-7, with a weak D call TRBD1 (5 bases). The CDR3 length is 13 residues. The V gene's germline CDR1 is MNHNY and CDR2 SVGAGI (reference sequence). V was pared by 7 bases and J by 3 bases, with 13 bases between. CDR3 region: CASTGGAGYEQYF. CDR3 coding DNA: TGTGCCAGCACCGGTGGGGCCGGCTACGAGCAGTACTTC.

This clone was observed once. V is TRBV5-1 and J is TRBJ2-7; D may be TRBD1 or TRBD2 (5 bases each). From germline, CDR1 is SGHRS and CDR2 YFSETQ. The CDR3 runs to 14 residues. Trimming removed 4 bases at V and 0 bases at J, with 11 bases between. CDR3 coding DNA: TGCGCCAGCAGCCCCGGGGACGGCTCCTACGAGCAGTACTTC. This codes for CASSPGDGSYEQYF.

The chain combines TRBV3-1 (or the pseudogene TRBV3-2) with TRBJ2-4, with a weak D call TRBD2 (6 bases). CDR1 LGHDT and CDR2 YNNKEL come from the germline V gene (reference sequence). The V and J ends lost 2 bases and 1 base respectively, with 6 bases between them. The CDR3 is 14 amino acids. CDR3 nucleotide sequence: TGTGCCAGCAGCCAACGGGGGGCCAAAAACATTCAGTACTTC. Its translation is CASSQRGAKNIQYF.

The rearrangement joins TRBV4-2 to TRBJ2-7; 10 bases agree with TRBD1. J gave up 4 bases and V 1 base, and 7 bases lay outside the gene matches. CDR3 length: 16 residues. CDR1 and CDR2 from the germline V gene are LGHNA and YNFKEQ. The CDR3 DNA follows: TGTGCCAGCAGCCAAGTCCTCGGGACAGGGGCATACGAGCAGTACTTC. This codes for CASSQVLGTGAYEQYF.

V and J are TRBV24-1 and TRBJ2-1; D is ambiguous. V lost 0 bases to trimming and J lost 0 bases, with 8 bases between them. The V gene's germline CDR1 is KGHDR and CDR2 SFDVKD. The CDR3 runs 16 residues. The CDR3 spells CATSDLAPVSYNEQFF. Written as DNA, the CDR3 is TGTGCCACCAGTGATTTGGCGCCAGTCTCCTACAATGAGCAGTTCTTC.

The chain carries TRBV5-1 and TRBJ2-2; 14 bases are shared with TRBD2. This CDR3 has 18 amino acids. Germline CDR1 reads SGHRS; CDR2 reads YFSETQ. V was pared by 3 bases and J by 2 bases, with 6 bases of the junction left unmatched. Here the CDR3 reads CASSSGLAGGPNTGELFF. The DNA for the CDR3 is TGCGCCAGCAGCTCTGGACTAGCGGGAGGCCCTAACACCGGGGAGCTGTTTTTT. Based on the CDR3 plus reference TRBV5-1 and TRBJ2-2, the full variable domain is KAGVTQTPRYLIKTRGQQVTLSCSPISGHRSVSWYQQTPGQGLQFLFEYFSETQRNKGNFPGRFSGRQFSNSRSEMNVSTLELGDSALYLCASSSGLAGGPNTGELFFGEGSRLTVL.

The table lists this clone with a count of one. This chain links TRBV10-2 with TRBJ1-2, with a weak D call TRBD1 (6 bases). This CDR3 spans 15 amino acids. Deletions cut 7 bases from V and 6 bases from J, with 21 bases between. Germline V CDR1 and CDR2: WSHSY, SAAADI. The CDR3 nucleotides are TGCGCCAGCACGGGACGGGTACAGGGTGTGGATGGCTACACCTTC. This sequence encodes CASTGRVQGVDGYTF.

Comment on this clone: A junction end diverges from the germline sequence, so it may reflect a read error. The chain uses TRBV5-1 and TRBJ1-2; unclear D gene. Germline lookup yields CDR1 SGHRS and CDR2 YFSETQ. The CDR3 has 12 amino acids. CDR3 sequence (DNA): TGCGTCAGCAGCTTGGATGCAGATGGCTACACCTTC. Its translation: CVSSLDADGYTF.

The J gene is TRBJ2-6, the V gene TRBV5-4; 11 bases align to TRBD2. The V gene end was trimmed by 0 bases and the J gene end by 0 bases; junction bases not matched to a gene: 8. The CDR3 is 20 residues long. Germline V gene lookup returns CDR1 SGHNT and CDR2 YYREEE (reference sequence). The CDR3 nucleotides are TGTGCCAGCAGCTTGGCCAGGGTAGCGGGGGGGCTCTCTGGGGCCAACGTCCTGACTTTC. It translates to CASSLARVAGGLSGANVLTF.

The rearrangement joins TRBV28 to TRBJ1-1, with 9 bases fitting TRBD1. Germline assignment: CDR1 MDHEN and CDR2 SYDVKM. The CDR3 contains 15 residues. V shed 6 bases, J shed 5 bases, and the junction held 10 bases outside the gene matches. CDR3 in DNA: TGTGCCAGCAGGTACACCGGGACAGGGAGGACTGAAGCTTTCTTT. Its translation is CASRYTGTGRTEAFF.

A single count supports this clone. The genes are TRBV3-1 (or the pseudogene TRBV3-2) and TRBJ2-1, with 11 positions matching TRBD2. Germline values: CDR1 LGHDT, CDR2 YNNKEL (reference sequence). V shed 0 bases and J 13 bases; nucleotides not matched to a gene: 11. This CDR3 has 16 amino acids. CDR3 region: CASSQESSGGLRSQFF. CDR3 nucleotides: TGTGCCAGCAGCCAAGAATCTAGCGGGGGGCTTAGAAGCCAGTTCTTC.